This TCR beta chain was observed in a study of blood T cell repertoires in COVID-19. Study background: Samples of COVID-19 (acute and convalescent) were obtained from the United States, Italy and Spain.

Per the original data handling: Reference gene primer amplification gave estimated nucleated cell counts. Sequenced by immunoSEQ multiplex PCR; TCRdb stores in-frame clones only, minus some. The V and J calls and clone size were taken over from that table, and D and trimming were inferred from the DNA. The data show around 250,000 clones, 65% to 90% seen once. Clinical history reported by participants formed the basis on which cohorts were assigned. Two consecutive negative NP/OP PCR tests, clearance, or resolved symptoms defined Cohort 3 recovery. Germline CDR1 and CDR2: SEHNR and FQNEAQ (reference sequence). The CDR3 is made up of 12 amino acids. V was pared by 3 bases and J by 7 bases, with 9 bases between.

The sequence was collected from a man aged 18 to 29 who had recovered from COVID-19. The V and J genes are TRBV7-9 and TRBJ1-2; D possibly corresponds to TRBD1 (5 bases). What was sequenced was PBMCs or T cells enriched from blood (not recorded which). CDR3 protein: CASSFEGLGYTF. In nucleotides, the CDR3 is TGTGCCAGCAGCTTTGAGGGACTTGGCTACACCTTC.